Below are 2 T cell receptor beta chains sequenced from a single sample in a study of T cell responses to AZD1222 COVID-19 vaccine. Assay: immunoSEQ multiplex PCR; the TCRdb copy retains only in-frame clones and omits some. The sample shows more than 110,000 clones, around nine tenths of them seen only once. The sequenced sample was peripheral blood, obtained on day 0 of AZD1222 vaccination. These receptors came from an adult in good health.

V and J are TRBV6-1 and TRBJ1-4; weak D call: TRBD1 (5 bases). Trimming stripped 3 bases from V and 1 base from J, with 6 bases between. Germline assignment: CDR1 MNHNS and CDR2 SASEGT. The CDR3 runs to 14 residues. CDR3 DNA sequence: TGTGCCAGCAGTGACAGGGAAACTAATGAAAAACTGTTTTTT. Translation: CASSDRETNEKLFF.

The rearrangement links TRBV30 to TRBJ1-4; D perhaps matches TRBD1 (6 bases). The CDR3 spans 15 residues. V was trimmed by 0 bases and J by 7 bases, leaving 15 bases between them. Germline CDR1 is GTSNPN and CDR2 is SVGIG (reference sequence). The DNA of the CDR3 is TGTGCCTGGAGTGTGGTGGGGGCAGGAGGTGAAAAACTGTTTTTT. Amino acids: CAWSVVGAGGEKLFF.